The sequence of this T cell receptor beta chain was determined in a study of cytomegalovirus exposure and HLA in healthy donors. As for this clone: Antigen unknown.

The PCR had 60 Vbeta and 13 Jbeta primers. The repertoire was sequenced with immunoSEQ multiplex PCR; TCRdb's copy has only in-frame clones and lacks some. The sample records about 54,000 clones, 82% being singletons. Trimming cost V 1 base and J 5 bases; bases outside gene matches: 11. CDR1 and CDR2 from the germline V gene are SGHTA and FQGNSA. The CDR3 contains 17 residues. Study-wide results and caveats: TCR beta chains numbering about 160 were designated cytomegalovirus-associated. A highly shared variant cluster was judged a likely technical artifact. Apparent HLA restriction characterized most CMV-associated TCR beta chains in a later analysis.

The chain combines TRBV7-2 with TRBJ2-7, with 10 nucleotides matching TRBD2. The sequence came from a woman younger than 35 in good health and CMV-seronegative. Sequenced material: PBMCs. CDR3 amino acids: CASSLVSSGRIIDEQYF. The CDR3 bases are TGTGCCAGCAGCTTAGTATCTAGCGGGAGAATCATCGACGAGCAGTACTTC.